This record looks at one T cell receptor (beta chain) sequence and its context. Its target is not known. In the naive CD8 group, cells lacked CD45RO and were positively selected for CCR7, so terminally differentiated effector memory CD45RA+ cells were left out. TCRdb keeps only in-frame clones here, not all; method: immunoSEQ multiplex PCR. The sample records about 820,000 clones, 80% to 95% being singletons. This entry comes from a study of shared clonotypes between healthy human individuals. Study overall: Researchers assigned three CD4 naive, three CD4 memory, two CD8 naive and one CD8 memory plate to each donor. Study-wide results and caveats: Estimated clonotype richness was generally higher in naive than memory subsets.

The sequencing input was naive CD8+ T cells sorted from blood. The sequence was obtained from a man aged 25 to 40 in good health.

The CDR3 loop is CASSLVVSGSSDTQYF. Written as DNA, the CDR3 is TGTGCCAGCAGCTTAGTTGTTAGCGGGAGCTCAGATACGCAGTATTTT. This chain joins TRBV7-2 and TRBJ2-3, with 9 bases lining up with TRBD2. This CDR3 has 16 residues. V shed 1 base and J 4 bases; nucleotides not matched to a gene: 6. Germline CDR1 is SGHTA and CDR2 is FQGNSA.